This TCR beta chain appears in the sequencing data of a study of human T cells and chemical hapten exposure. As concerns this clonotype: Its antigen remains unidentified.

From the RACE reads, TCRdb called clonotypes with MiXCR, one entry per CDR3 protein. The table shows more than 85,000 distinct CDR3 sequences, with around 35% occurring only once. Study outcomes and limitations: PT1 expanded TCR counts and patch test score correlated positively.

Germline CDR1 WSHSY, CDR2 SAAADI. Trimming pared 8 bases from V and 5 bases from J, leaving 16 bases between. This CDR3 region has 14 residues. Time point specified: patch test 3, about 24 weeks after DPC sensitization. The sample's treatment: therapeutic diphenylcyclopropenone sensitization with weekly scalp DPC. The clonotype originates from a man aged 35 to 55 with alopecia areata. Some clones in this sample may be carry-over from other donors' samples. The rearrangement uses TRBV10-2 and TRBJ1-3; perhaps TRBD1 as D (6 bases). The sequencing used whole blood, collected in connection with sensitization to the hapten diphenylcyclopropenone (DPC). CDR3 region: CASPNTGKRNTIYF. The CDR3 bases are TGCGCCAGCCCCAACACAGGGAAAAGAAACACCATATATTTT.